This T cell receptor (beta chain) was captured by sequencing in a study of human T cells and chemical hapten exposure. Trimming cost V 3 bases and J 10 bases; bases outside gene matches: 9. Germline-derived CDR1 and CDR2 are MNHNY and SVGAGI (reference sequence). This CDR3 is 15 amino acids long. The time point was: patch test 1, 2 weeks after DPC sensitization. Treatment: therapeutic diphenylcyclopropenone sensitization with weekly scalp DPC. TCRdb recomputed calls from the RACE reads with MiXCR, one row per CDR3 protein. The data show nearly 350,000 distinct CDR3 sequences, approximately 6.9% seen once. There are many counts of this clonotype.

The receptor's source is a young woman with alopecia areata. Some clones in this sample may be carry-over from other donors' samples. Specimen: whole blood, collected in connection with sensitization to the hapten diphenylcyclopropenone (DPC). The V call is TRBV6-6, the J call TRBJ1-6; 7 bases are shared with TRBD1. The CDR3 sequence is CASSYRQGVESPLHF. The CDR3 DNA sequence: TGTGCCAGCAGTTATCGACAGGGCGTAGAGTCACCCCTCCACTTT.